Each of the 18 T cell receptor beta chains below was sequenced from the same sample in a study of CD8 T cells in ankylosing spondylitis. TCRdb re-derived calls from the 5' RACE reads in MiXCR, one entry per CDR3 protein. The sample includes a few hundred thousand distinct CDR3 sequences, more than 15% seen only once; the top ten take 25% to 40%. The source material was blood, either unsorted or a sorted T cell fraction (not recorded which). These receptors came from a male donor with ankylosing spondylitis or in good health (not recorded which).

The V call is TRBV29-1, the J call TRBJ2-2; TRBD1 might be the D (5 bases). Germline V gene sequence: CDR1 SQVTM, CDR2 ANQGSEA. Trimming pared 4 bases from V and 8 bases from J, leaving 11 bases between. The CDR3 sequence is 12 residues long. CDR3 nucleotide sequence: TGCAGCGTTGTGGGCAGGGCTGGGGAGCTGTTTTTT. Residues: CSVVGRAGELFF.

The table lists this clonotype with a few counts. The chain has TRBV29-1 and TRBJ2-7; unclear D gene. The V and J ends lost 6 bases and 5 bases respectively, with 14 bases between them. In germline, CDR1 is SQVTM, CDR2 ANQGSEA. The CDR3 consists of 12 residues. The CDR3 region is CSVRVLEDEQYF. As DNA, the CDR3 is TGCAGCGTGAGAGTTTTAGAAGACGAGCAGTACTTC.

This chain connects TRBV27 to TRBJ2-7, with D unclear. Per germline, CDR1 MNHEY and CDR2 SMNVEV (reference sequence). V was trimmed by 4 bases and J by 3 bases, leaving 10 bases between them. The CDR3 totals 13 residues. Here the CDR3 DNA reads TGTGCCAGCAGTTCAACAGCATTCTACGAGCAGTACTTC. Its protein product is CASSSTAFYEQYF.

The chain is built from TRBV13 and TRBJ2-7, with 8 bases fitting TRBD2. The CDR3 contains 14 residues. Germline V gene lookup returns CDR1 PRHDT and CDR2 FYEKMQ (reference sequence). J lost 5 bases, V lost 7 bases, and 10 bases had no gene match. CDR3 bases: TGTGCCAGCACCCTCGGCGGGAGGAACGACGAGCAGTACTTC. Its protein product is CASTLGGRNDEQYF.

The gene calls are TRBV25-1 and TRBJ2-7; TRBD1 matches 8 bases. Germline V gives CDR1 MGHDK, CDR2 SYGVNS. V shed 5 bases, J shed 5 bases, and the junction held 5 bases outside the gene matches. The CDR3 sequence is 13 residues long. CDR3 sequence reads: CASSIGQGNEQYF. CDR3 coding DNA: TGTGCCAGCAGTATTGGACAGGGAAACGAGCAGTACTTC.

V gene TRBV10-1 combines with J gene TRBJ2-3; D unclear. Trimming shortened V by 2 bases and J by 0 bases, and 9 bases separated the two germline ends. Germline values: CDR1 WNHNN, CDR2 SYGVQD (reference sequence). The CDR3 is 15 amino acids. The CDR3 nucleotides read TGCGCCAGCAGTGAGGCGGTCAGCAGCACAGATACGCAGTATTTT. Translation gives CASSEAVSSTDTQYF.

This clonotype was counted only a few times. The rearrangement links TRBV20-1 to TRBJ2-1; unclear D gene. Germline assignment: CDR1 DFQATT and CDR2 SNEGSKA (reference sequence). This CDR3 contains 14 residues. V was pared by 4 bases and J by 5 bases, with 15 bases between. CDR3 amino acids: CSANSEFADNEQFF. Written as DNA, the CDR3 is TGCAGTGCTAATTCGGAGTTCGCTGACAATGAGCAGTTCTTC.

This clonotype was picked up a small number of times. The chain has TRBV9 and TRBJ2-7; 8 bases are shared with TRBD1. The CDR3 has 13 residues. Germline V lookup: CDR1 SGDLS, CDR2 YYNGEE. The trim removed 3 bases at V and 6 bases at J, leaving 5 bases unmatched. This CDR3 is CASSAAGGGEQYF. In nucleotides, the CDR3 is TGTGCCAGCAGCGCCGCAGGGGGCGGCGAGCAGTACTTC.

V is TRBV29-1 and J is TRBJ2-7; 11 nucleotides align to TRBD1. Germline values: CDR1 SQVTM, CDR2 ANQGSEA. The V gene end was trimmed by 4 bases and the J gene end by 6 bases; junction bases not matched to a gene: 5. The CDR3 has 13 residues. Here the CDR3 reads CSVGRTGGGEQYF. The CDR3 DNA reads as TGCAGCGTTGGGAGGACAGGGGGCGGCGAGCAGTACTTC.

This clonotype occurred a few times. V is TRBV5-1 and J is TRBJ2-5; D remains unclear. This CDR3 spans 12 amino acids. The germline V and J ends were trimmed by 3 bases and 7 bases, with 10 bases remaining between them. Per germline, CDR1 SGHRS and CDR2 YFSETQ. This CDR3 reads CASSSYFGTQYF. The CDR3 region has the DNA TGCGCCAGCAGCTCCTACTTTGGGACCCAGTACTTC.

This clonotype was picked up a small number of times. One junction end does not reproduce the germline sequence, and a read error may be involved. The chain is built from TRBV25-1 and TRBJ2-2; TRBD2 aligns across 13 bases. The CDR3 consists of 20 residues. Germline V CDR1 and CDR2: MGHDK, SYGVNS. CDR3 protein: CASSGRSGLAGAAKTGELFF. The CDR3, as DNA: TGTGCCAGCAGCGGGCGCAGCGGACTAGCGGGAGCTGCGAAGACCGGGGAGCTGTTTTTT. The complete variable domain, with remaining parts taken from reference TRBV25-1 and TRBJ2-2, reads EADIYQTPRYLVIGTGKKITLECSQTMGHDKMYWYQQDPGMELHLIHYSYGVNSTEKGDLSSESTVSRIRTEHFPLTLESARPSHTSQYLCASSGRSGLAGAAKTGELFFGEGSRLTVL.

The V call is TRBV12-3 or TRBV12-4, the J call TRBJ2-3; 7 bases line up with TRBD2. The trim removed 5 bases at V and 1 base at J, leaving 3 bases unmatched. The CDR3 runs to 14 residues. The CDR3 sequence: CASSSGMGTDTQYF. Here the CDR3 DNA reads TGTGCCAGCAGTAGCGGGATGGGCACAGATACGCAGTATTTT.

The CDR3 nucleotides are TGTGCCAGCAGCCAAGATTACAGGGGGCATTCACCCCTCCACTTT. It translates to CASSQDYRGHSPLHF. V gene TRBV3-1 combines with J gene TRBJ1-6; the match to TRBD1 covers 9 bases. The CDR3 sequence is 15 residues long. Trimming cost V 0 bases and J 8 bases; bases outside gene matches: 2. The V gene's germline CDR1 is LGHDT and CDR2 YNNKEL (reference sequence).

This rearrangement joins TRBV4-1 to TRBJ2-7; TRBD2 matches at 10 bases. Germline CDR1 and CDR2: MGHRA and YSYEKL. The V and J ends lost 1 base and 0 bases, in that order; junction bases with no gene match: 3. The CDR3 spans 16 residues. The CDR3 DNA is TGCGCCAGCAGCCAAGGCGCTAGCGGGAGCTCCTACGAGCAGTACTTC. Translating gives CASSQGASGSSYEQYF.

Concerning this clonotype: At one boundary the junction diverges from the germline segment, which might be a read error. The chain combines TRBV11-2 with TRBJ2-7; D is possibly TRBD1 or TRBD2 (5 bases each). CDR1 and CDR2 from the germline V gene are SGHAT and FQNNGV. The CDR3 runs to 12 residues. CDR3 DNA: TGTGCCAGCAGCTTTGACGGGACGGTCCCCTCTTTC. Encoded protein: CASSFDGTVPSF.

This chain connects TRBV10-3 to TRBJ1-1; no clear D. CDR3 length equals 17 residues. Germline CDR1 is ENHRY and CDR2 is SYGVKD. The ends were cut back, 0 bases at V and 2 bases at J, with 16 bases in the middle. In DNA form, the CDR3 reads TGTGCCATCAGTGAGTCGGCGGGCAGAGACGGCAACACTGAAGCTTTCTTT. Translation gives CAISESAGRDGNTEAFF.

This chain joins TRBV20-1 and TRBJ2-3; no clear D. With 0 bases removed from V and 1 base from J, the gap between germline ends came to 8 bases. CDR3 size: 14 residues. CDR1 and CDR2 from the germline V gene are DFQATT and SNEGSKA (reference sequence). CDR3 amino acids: CSARDREGTDTQYF. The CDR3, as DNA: TGCAGTGCTAGAGATAGAGAAGGCACAGATACGCAGTATTTT.

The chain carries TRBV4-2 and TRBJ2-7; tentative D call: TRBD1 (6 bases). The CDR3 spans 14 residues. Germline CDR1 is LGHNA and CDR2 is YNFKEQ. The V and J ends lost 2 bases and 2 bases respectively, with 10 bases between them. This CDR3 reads CASSQTDSTYEQYF. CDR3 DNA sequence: TGTGCCAGCAGCCAAACGGACAGTACCTACGAGCAGTACTTC.